This entry concerns a single T cell receptor beta chain. The specificity of this receptor is unknown. Base-call qualities are not available, and no considerably larger clone is one nucleotide away. TCRbeta CDR3 regions were amplified from genomic DNA using the immunoSEQ Assay, a bias-controlled multiplex PCR. The paper's data handling went like this. The number of nucleated cells in each sample was estimated from the amplification of reference gene primers within the assay. To quantify the absolute abundance of each unique TCRbeta CDR3 rearrangement, sequence reads were collapsed and filtered. For each sample, productive Simpson clonality was calculated as the square root of Simpson's diversity index across productive rearrangements. The immuneACCESS repertoire file appears here via TCRdb, limited to in-frame rearrangements. These files lack a portion of the clones; in checked studies, under half of the deficit traces to unresolved V genes, and the cause of the others is not known. For V, J and clone size, that table is used; D and trimming come from the DNA. The sample yields approximately 100,000 clones; 81% were counted once. Roughly 4.4% of the sample is in the top ten clones.

Whole blood was collected in K2EDTA tubes by collaborating institutions according to the institutions' own protocols. For TCRbeta analysis, collaborators shipped samples as frozen whole blood, isolated PBMCs, or DNA extracted from either of those sample types. This sample is drawn from a study of blood T cell repertoires in COVID-19 (dated by TCRdb to 2018 to 2021). Looking at the study overall: Collaborator samples came from the United States, Italy and Spain and covered acute and convalescent phases of COVID-19. The material from the prospective study consisted of cDNA or gDNA derived from T cells, B-cell-depleted T cells, or PBMCs. The dataset comprised deeply sampled blood TCRbeta repertoires from subjects exposed to, actively infected with, or recovered from COVID-19. The repertoires were released in a freely available public database intended as a resource for research on the immune response to SARS-CoV-2. The samples were drawn from the first 160 participants of the ongoing ImmuneRACE study and from under 1,500 subjects provided by 6 global collaborators. Sample metadata almost always included a de-identified subject ID, COVID-19 status, age in years and sex. HLA class I and class II types, where available, came from metadata supplied by the sample provider rather than from assay-based typing. Study-wide conclusions, independent of this receptor: Clinical and demographic metadata were provided uncurated, with the amount varying by source and participant.

The sample consisted of peripheral blood. This sequence was found in a man aged 55 to 70 with acute or convalescent COVID-19.

The CDR3: CASSYQDRGHSPLHF. The base sequence is TGCGCCAGCAGCTATCAGGACAGGGGGCATTCACCCCTCCACTTT. This sequence uses TRBV5-1 and TRBJ1-6; 11 central nucleotides agree with TRBD1. Trimming leaves V shorter by 3 bases and J shorter by 8 bases, with the junction holding 4 bases beyond the gene matches. From the cysteine through the phenylalanine, the CDR3 covers 15 amino acids. Only the CDR3 part of the read is kept: 45 bases, read in frame from the first base. The germline V gene provides CDR1 SGHRS and CDR2 YFSETQ. Reference TRBV5-1 and TRBJ1-6 proteins supply the regions before and after the CDR3; the full variable domain is: KAGVTQTPRYLIKTRGQQVTLSCSPISGHRSVSWYQQTPGQGLQFLFEYFSETQRNKGNFPGRFSGRQFSNSRSEMNVSTLELGDSALYLCASSYQDRGHSPLHFGNGTRLTVT.